The 9 T cell receptor beta chains below come from one sample, sequenced in a study of CD8 T cells in ankylosing spondylitis. One entry per CDR3 protein, called by TCRdb with MiXCR from the 5' RACE reads. The sample lists 100,000 to 150,000 distinct CDR3 sequences, around 9.7% seen once, with 2.5% to 4% in the top ten. The sample consisted of blood, either unsorted or a sorted T cell fraction (not recorded which). The receptor set was obtained from a male donor with ankylosing spondylitis or in good health (not recorded which).

In this sample, this clonotype turned up many times. The gene calls are TRBV5-1 and TRBJ2-5, with TRBD1 matching over 10 bases. This CDR3 has 15 residues. V was clipped by 4 bases and J by 0 bases; unmatched bases: 3. Per the germline V gene, CDR1 is SGHRS and CDR2 is YFSETQ. For the CDR3, the DNA is TGCGCCAGCAGCCCGGACAGGGGGTACCAAGAGACCCAGTACTTC. Its protein product is CASSPDRGYQETQYF.

This clonotype has more than one count but fewer than ten. The rearrangement links TRBV18 to TRBJ2-5; TRBD1 might be the D (5 bases). CDR3 length: 14 residues. Germline lookup yields CDR1 KGHSH and CDR2 LQKENI. Trimming took off 1 base at V and 4 bases at J, with 10 bases between the two ends. The CDR3 spells CASSPQGLGETQYF. The CDR3 DNA is TGTGCCAGCTCACCACAGGGGCTCGGAGAGACCCAGTACTTC.

A few counts support this clonotype. The chain employs TRBV7-2 and TRBJ2-2; possibly TRBD1 for D (6 bases). This CDR3 contains 14 residues. V was trimmed by 1 base and J by 5 bases, leaving 8 bases between them. The V gene's germline CDR1 is SGHTA and CDR2 FQGNSA. The DNA of the CDR3 is TGTGCCAGCAGCTTAGTACAGGGTACCGGGGAGCTGTTTTTT. Translation: CASSLVQGTGELFF.

This clonotype was detected many times. The chain is built from TRBV5-1 and TRBJ2-3; unclear D gene. Deletions cut 1 base from V and 0 bases from J, with 6 bases between. Germline V gives CDR1 SGHRS, CDR2 YFSETQ. The CDR3 runs to 14 residues. The CDR3 coding sequence is TGCGCCAGCAGCTTGCTGCAGAGCACAGATACGCAGTATTTT. It translates to CASSLLQSTDTQYF.

This clonotype was counted a few times. The V call is TRBV5-1, the J call TRBJ2-1, with 9 nucleotides matching TRBD1. CDR3 length: 17 residues. Unmatched junction bases numbered 14, after V lost 2 bases and J lost 8 bases. Germline CDR1 reads SGHRS; CDR2 reads YFSETQ. In nucleotides, the CDR3 is TGCGCCAGCAGCTTTTTCTGGGACAGGGCTCTCTTGGATGAGCAGTTCTTC. Encoded protein: CASSFFWDRALLDEQFF. The variable domain in full, completed from reference TRBV5-1 and TRBJ2-1, reads KAGVTQTPRYLIKTRGQQVTLSCSPISGHRSVSWYQQTPGQGLQFLFEYFSETQRNKGNFPGRFSGRQFSNSRSEMNVSTLELGDSALYLCASSFFWDRALLDEQFFGPGTRLTVL.

This chain connects TRBV19 to TRBJ2-4, with 9 bases fitting TRBD1. CDR1 and CDR2 (germline): LNHDA, SQIVND (reference sequence). The CDR3 has 14 residues. V shed 6 bases and J 9 bases; nucleotides not matched to a gene: 9. CDR3 sequence reads: CASRSWGTGTIQYF. DNA for the CDR3: TGTGCCAGTAGATCGTGGGGGACAGGGACCATTCAGTACTTC.

This clonotype has a count of ten or more. The rearrangement uses TRBV6-1 and TRBJ2-7; D is unresolved. The CDR3 has 13 residues. From germline, CDR1 is MNHNS and CDR2 SASEGT. The V end was cut by 5 bases, the J end by 2 bases, with 10 bases between. CDR3 sequence: CASSQGPTYEQYF. The CDR3 region has the DNA TGTGCCAGCAGTCAAGGGCCGACCTACGAGCAGTACTTC.

This clonotype was counted many times. The chain uses TRBV12-3 or TRBV12-4 and TRBJ1-2; 8 positions agree with TRBD1. V trimming: 6 bases; J trimming: 6 bases; junction bases outside the gene matches: 6. The CDR3 runs to 13 residues. Here the CDR3 DNA reads TGTGCCAGCAGCCGGACAGGGTCGGATGGCTACACCTTC. Its protein product is CASSRTGSDGYTF.

This clonotype has a count of ten or more. The chain carries TRBV20-1 and TRBJ2-7; D gene ambiguous. Looked up from germline, CDR1 is DFQATT and CDR2 is SNEGSKA (reference sequence). Trimming took 6 bases from V and 4 from J, leaving 10 bases between them. The CDR3 runs 11 residues. CDR3 loop: CSAQDDYEQYF. CDR3 nucleotide sequence: TGCAGTGCACAAGACGATTACGAGCAGTACTTC.